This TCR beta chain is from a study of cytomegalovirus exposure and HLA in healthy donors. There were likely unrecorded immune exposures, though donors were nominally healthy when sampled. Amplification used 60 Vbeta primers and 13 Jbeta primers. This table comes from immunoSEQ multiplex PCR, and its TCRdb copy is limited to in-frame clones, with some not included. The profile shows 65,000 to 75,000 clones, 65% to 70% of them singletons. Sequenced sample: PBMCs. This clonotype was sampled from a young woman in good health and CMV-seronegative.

The CDR3 DNA is TGTGCCAGCAAGGGGTCAGGGTCGGGCAATCAGCCCCAGCATTTT. This codes for CASKGSGSGNQPQHF. The V and J genes are TRBV28 and TRBJ1-5; the D gene is possibly TRBD1 (5 bases). Germline loops: CDR1 MDHEN, CDR2 SYDVKM. The CDR3 runs to 15 residues. V lost 7 bases and J lost 2, with 15 bases in between.